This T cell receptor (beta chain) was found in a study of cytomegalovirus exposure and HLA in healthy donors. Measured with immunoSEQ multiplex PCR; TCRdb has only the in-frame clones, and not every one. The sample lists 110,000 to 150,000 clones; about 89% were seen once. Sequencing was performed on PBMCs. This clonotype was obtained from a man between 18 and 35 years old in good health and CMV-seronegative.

In nucleotides, the CDR3 is TGCAGCGTTGCGGCAGGGGGCAGGACTGAAGCTTTCTTT. This translates into CSVAAGGRTEAFF. The gene calls are TRBV29-1 and TRBJ1-1; 8 nucleotides match TRBD1. CDR1 is SQVTM and CDR2 is ANQGSEA in the germline V gene. This CDR3 has 13 amino acids. With 4 bases clipped from V and 5 bases from J, the junction kept 6 bases outside the gene matches.